This record covers a single T cell receptor (beta chain). Its antigen is undetermined. These data originate in a study of long-term antiretroviral therapy in people with HIV. Whole-study results and caveats: Information pertaining to ART adherence, viral resistance or therapeutic modifications was not obtained.

Runs used v3.0 of the immunoSEQ assay and were done at survey level. Sequencing was directed toward roughly 40,000-55,000 T-cell genomes in each sample. Sequencing used immunoSEQ multiplex PCR; TCRdb keeps in-frame clones, though not all of them. The sample contains more than 15,000 clones, roughly 90% of which appear only once. From germline, CDR1 is MNHEY and CDR2 SVGAGI. V was shortened by 7 bases and J by 3 bases, with 12 bases between the two germline ends. The CDR3 sequence is 13 residues long. This sequence joins TRBV6-5 and TRBJ1-1; no definite D call. The sequence was obtained from a man aged 60 to 69 with HIV. The specimen comprised unsorted PBMCs, sampled 0.3 years after starting antiretroviral therapy. CDR3 bases: TGTGCCAGCAATCAGAGGGTACACACTGAAGCTTTCTTT. It translates to CASNQRVHTEAFF.